The subject of this entry is one T cell receptor (beta chain). Its target is not known. The length of the CDR3 is 16 residues. With 1 base removed from V and 5 bases from J, the gap between germline ends came to 17 bases. CDR1 and CDR2 from the germline V gene are KGHSH and LQKENI. The method was immunoSEQ multiplex PCR; TCRdb's version includes in-frame clones alone and lacks a portion of them. This sample has around 150,000 clones, with 92% found just once. This specimen belongs to a study of T cell responses to AZD1222 COVID-19 vaccine. Study-level points and caveats: The number of AZD1222 recipients seropositive at baseline was only 5 to 7. Repertoire sampling was restricted to post-peak T cell response timepoints.

The J gene is TRBJ1-2, the V gene TRBV18, with a weak D call TRBD1 (6 bases). Sequenced here: peripheral blood, sampled 28 days after the second AZD1222 dose. This receptor was identified in an adult who received the AZD1222 COVID-19 vaccine. CDR3 sequence reads: CASSPLILQGGYGYTF. DNA for the CDR3: TGTGCCAGCTCACCACTAATACTACAGGGCGGATATGGCTACACCTTC.